This T cell receptor beta chain was identified in a study of cytomegalovirus exposure and HLA in healthy donors. With 60 Vbeta and 13 Jbeta primers, the PCR was carried out. Assay used: immunoSEQ multiplex PCR; TCRdb lists only in-frame clones, some missing. Counted here are 83,000 or so clones, 80% to 90% occurring once; the ten biggest clones make up around 1.8%. The CDR3 covers 19 residues. The sample taken for sequencing was PBMCs. The clonotype comes from a woman under 40 in good health and CMV-seronegative. The V and J genes are TRBV12-2 and TRBJ1-5; the table names TRBD1, a call not compared with the DNA. TRBV12-2 is a recognized pseudogene. CDR3: CASRLAAGDSRYSNQPQHF. CDR3 nucleotide sequence: TGTGCAAGTCGCTTAGCCGCCGGGGACAGCCGGTATAGCAATCAGCCCCAGCATTTT.